Listed below are T cell receptor beta chains from one sample, sequenced in a study of tumor-infiltrating lymphocytes in primary liver carcinoma. A single record per CDR3 protein comes from TCRdb applying MiXCR to the multiplex PCR reads. Of roughly 100,000 distinct CDR3 sequences in the sample, approximately 68% were seen once. Material for sequencing was liver tumor tissue from sampling region 5. These TCRs come from a woman aged 55-75 years with primary liver carcinoma and hepatitis B virus infection. The CDR3 runs from the conserved cysteine through the conserved F or W. A D gene is named only where the DNA matches it firmly. The size field is filled for only some rows; it gives once, few, many or a size class.

-	TRBV5-1	few	TRBJ2-1	TGCGCCAGCAGCTTTGACGGTGGTGAGCAGTTCTTC	CASSFDGGEQFF
-	TRBV15	-	TRBJ1-2	TGTGCCACCAGCAGAGAGGGGGCGCGGAGCTATGGCTACACCTTC	CATSREGARSYGYTF
TRBD2	TRBV11-1	-	TRBJ2-4	TGTGCCTGCAACTCGAGAAGGACTAGCGGTAACAAAAACATTCAGTACTTC	CACNSRRTSGNKNIQYF
TRBD2	TRBV10-2	many	TRBJ2-4	TGCGCCAGCAGTGTACTAGCGGTAGCCAAAAACATTCAGTACTTC	CASSVLAVAKNIQYF
-	TRBV2	few	TRBJ1-5	TGTGCCAGCAGCGCACAGGGAACATATCAGCCCCAGCATTTT	CASSAQGTYQPQHF
-	TRBV10-3	-	TRBJ2-3	TGTGCCATCAGTGAGTCGACTTGGCGGAGCACAGATACGCAGTGCTTT	CAISESTWRSTDTQCF
TRBD2	TRBV7-9	many	TRBJ2-2	TGTGCCAGCAGGCGAGAGACTAGCGGGAGCACCACCGGGGAGCTGTTTTTT	CASRRETSGSTTGELFF
TRBD2	TRBV24-1	-	TRBJ2-3	TGTGCCACCAGTGATCTAGCGGGAGACACAGATACGCAGTATTTT	CATSDLAGDTDTQYF
TRBD1	TRBV6-5	medium-sized	TRBJ1-1	TGTGCCAGCAGGCCCAGGGGGCAGAAGAACACTGAAGCTTTCTTT	CASRPRGQKNTEAFF
TRBD1	TRBV11-1	-	TRBJ2-2	TGTGCCAGCGGAAGCCCATCAGCGGACACAGGGGAGCTGCTTTTT	CASGSPSADTGELLF
-	TRBV11-2	-	TRBJ1-3	TGTGCTAGCAGCTCGACGGGGGGGGAGGGAAACACCATATATTTT	CASSSTGGEGNTIYF
TRBD2	TRBV11-2	-	TRBJ2-3	TGTGCAAGCTGCTCGGGACTAGCGGGACCAGATACACGGTATTTT	CASCSGLAGPDTRYF
TRBD2	TRBV28	-	TRBJ2-7	TGTGCCAGCACCCCGAGGCTAGCGGGAGAGCAGTACTTC	CASTPRLAGEQYF
TRBD2	TRBV20-1	-	TRBJ2-7	TGCAGTGCTAGGCCCCCAGGACTAGCGGGGGCGGGGGAGCAGTACTTC	CSARPPGLAGAGEQYF
-	TRBV20-1	-	TRBJ2-1	TGCAGTGCCAGAGACTCTCTGGCGGAAAAGCAGTTCTTC	CSARDSLAEKQFF
TRBD1	TRBV6-1	many	TRBJ1-1	TGTGCCAGCAGTGAGGGCACAGGGGATTCTCCCGCTGAAGCTTTCTTT	CASSEGTGDSPAEAFF
TRBD2	TRBV4-1	many	TRBJ2-1	TGCGCCAGCAGCGAGACTAGCGGGGATGGGTCGTACAATGAGCAGTTCTTC	CASSETSGDGSYNEQFF
-	TRBV11-2	medium-sized	TRBJ1-1	TGTGCCAGCAGCTTCATCAGGGAAGCTGAAGCTTTCTTT	CASSFIREAEAFF
-	TRBV11-2	medium-sized	TRBJ1-1	TGTGCCAGCAGCTTACTTGGGAACACTGAAGCTTTCTTT	CASSLLGNTEAFF
-	TRBV14	many	TRBJ2-2	TGTGCCAGCAGCCATAAATACGGGGAGCTGTTTTTT	CASSHKYGELFF
-	TRBV6-6	-	TRBJ2-7	TGTGCCAGCAATATATCAGGGGTGCCCTCCTATGAGCAGTACTTC	CASNISGVPSYEQYF
-	TRBV5-1	-	TRBJ2-2	TGCGCCAGCAGCGCACTACTGTCGGGAGCAGGCACAGGGGAGCTGTTTTTT	CASSALLSGAGTGELFF
-	TRBV28	-	TRBJ2-1	TGTGCCAGCACTGCAGGGATTGAGCTCTACAATGAGCAGAACTTC	CASTAGIELYNEQNF
-	TRBV6-5	-	TRBJ1-1	TGTACCAGCAAAAAAGGTCACACGGGGGAAGCTTTCTTT	CTSKKGHTGEAFF
-	TRBV28	many	TRBJ2-3	TGTGCCAGCAGTTTAGAAGGGGAAGGGGTCGATACGCAGTATTTT	CASSLEGEGVDTQYF
TRBD2	TRBV4-1	many	TRBJ2-7	TGCGCCAGCAGCCAAGACGCCGGGGGGAGCGAGCAGTACTTC	CASSQDAGGSEQYF
-	TRBV11-2	-	TRBJ2-5	TGTGACAGCGGCTTAGCCCCGCTCCAGACCCAATACTTC	CDSGLAPLQTQYF
-	TRBV21-1	-	TRBJ2-3	TGTGCCAGCAGCAACCACCCAGGGATACTAGCGGGAGGGCCAGGAGATACGCAGTATTTT	CASSNHPGILAGGPGDTQYF
TRBD2	TRBV11-2	-	TRBJ2-3	TGTGCCAGCAGCTCCGGGGGGGGGGAGTCAGATACGCAGTATTTT	CASSSGGGESDTQYF
TRBD1	TRBV19	-	TRBJ2-7	TGTGCCAGTAGCCGGGACAGAGCCTACGAGCAGTACTTC	CASSRDRAYEQYF
-	TRBV11-1	-	TRBJ2-7	TGTGCCAGCAACCCTCAGACAGCAGGACTATGCGAGCAGTACTTC	CASNPQTAGLCEQYF
TRBD1	TRBV29-1	-	TRBJ2-6	TGCAGCGCCGGGACAGGGGCTGTTACTGGGGCCAGCGTCCTGACTTTC	CSAGTGAVTGASVLTF
-	TRBV11-2	-	TRBJ2-7	TGTGCCAGCGGCTCAGATATCGTCATTCCCGATCTGTACTTC	CASGSDIVIPDLYF
TRBD1	TRBV28	many	TRBJ1-1	TGTGCCAGCAGTCCACCCACAGGGGCCACTAACACTGAAGCTTTCTTT	CASSPPTGATNTEAFF
TRBD2	TRBV28	-	TRBJ2-3	TGTGCCAGCAGTTTACTAGCGGGAGCCACATATACGCAGTATTTT	CASSLLAGATYTQYF
-	TRBV7-9	-	TRBJ1-2	TGTGTCAACAGCTTAAGAGACACGGTTATCTATGGCTACACCTTC	CVNSLRDTVIYGYTF
-	TRBV6-5	-	TRBJ2-3	TGTGCCAGCAGTTTAGGGATTACTCAAGATACGCAGTGTTTT	CASSLGITQDTQCF
-	TRBV11-2	once	TRBJ2-1	TGTGATAGCAGGCCTGGGGGCAGTTCCGATGAGCAGTTCTTC	CDSRPGGSSDEQFF
TRBD1	TRBV28	once	TRBJ2-3	TGTGTCTCGCACACGGGACAGGGATGGGGCACAGATACGCAGTATTTT	CVSHTGQGWGTDTQYF
TRBD2	TRBV24-1	-	TRBJ2-2	TGTGCCACCAGTGATTTGAGACCCGGACTAGCAGCCAACACCGGGGAGCTGTTTTTT	CATSDLRPGLAANTGELFF
-	TRBV20-1	few	TRBJ2-7	TGCAGTGCCCCTCGACTGGCTAACGAGCAGTACTTC	CSAPRLANEQYF
-	TRBV7-9	once	TRBJ1-5	TGTGCTAGCAGCCTACATGGAGGTCAGCCCCAGCATTTT	CASSLHGGQPQHF
TRBD1	TRBV28	-	TRBJ2-7	TGTGCCAGCTGGAGACCGGGACAGGGGGCGGAGGAGCAGTACTTC	CASWRPGQGAEEQYF
-	TRBV6-5	-	TRBJ2-2	TGTGCCAACAATAAAATTCCGGACAGCACCGGGGATCTGTTTTTT	CANNKIPDSTGDLFF
TRBD2	TRBV13	few	TRBJ2-1	TGTGCCGGCAGCTTAGGGGGACTAGCCTACAATGAGCAGTTCTTC	CAGSLGGLAYNEQFF
-	TRBV5-4	many	TRBJ1-6	TGTGCCAGCAGCTTCGGGTCCCACACTTATAATTCACCCCTCCACTTT	CASSFGSHTYNSPLHF
-	TRBV11-2	-	TRBJ1-1	TGTGCCAGCAGCCCGTTTACTTATGCTTTCTTT	CASSPFTYAFF
-	TRBV10-2	-	TRBJ2-1	TGCGCCAGCAGTAAGACGGCCTACAATGGGCAGTTCTTC	CASSKTAYNGQFF